This note documents a single T cell receptor beta chain sequence. What it binds is not known. The table came from immunoSEQ multiplex PCR; TCRdb's copy has only in-frame clones and leaves some out. The top ten hold 0.95% to 1.5% of the sample, which has some 2 million clones, about 95% seen once. The data belong to a study of shared clonotypes between healthy human individuals. Background on the study: Used for every donor were three CD4 naive, three CD4 memory, two CD8 naive and one CD8 memory plate. General study results and limits: Naive subsets generally had larger estimated richness than memory subsets.

Selected positively for CCR7 and CD45RO-negative, naive CD8 cells excluded terminally differentiated effector memory CD45RA+ cells. This CDR3 region has 13 residues. V was clipped by 2 bases and J by 4 bases, with 8 bases between them. From germline, CDR1 is WSHSY and CDR2 SAAADI. Input material: naive CD8+ T cells sorted from blood. This receptor was taken from a man aged 18 to 29 in good health. V gene TRBV10-2 combines with J gene TRBJ1-2; D is undetermined. The DNA of the CDR3 is TGCGCCAGCAGTGAGACCAACTCCTATGGCTACACCTTC. Protein product: CASSETNSYGYTF.